The present TCR beta chain was sequenced within a study of T-cell memory formation after mild COVID-19. Study-wide points: Within pre-infection memory, some responding clones were found, suggesting cross-reactive memory joined.

This clonotype showed up many times. The antigen remains unidentified. Libraries for TCRalpha and TCRbeta carried sample barcodes and unique molecular identifiers via 5'RACE. MiXCR, applied by TCRdb to the 5' RACE reads, yields one record per CDR3 protein. The sample consists of more than 55,000 distinct CDR3 sequences, more than 8% of them appearing once. V dropped 7 bases and J dropped 1 base, with 12 bases sitting between them. CDR3 length: 14 amino acids. Germline V CDR1 and CDR2: SGHRS, YFSETQ. The sequenced material came from PBMCs or a T cell subset sorted from them (not recorded which). The rearrangement uses TRBV5-1 and TRBJ2-1, with D unresolved. The TCR originated in a man between 18 and 29 years old who had mild COVID-19 (a few samples of this study predate the infection). Cell type and time point are not known. The CDR3 reads CASGVFSSYNEQFF. DNA for the CDR3: TGCGCCAGCGGGGTCTTCTCTTCCTACAATGAGCAGTTCTTC. Full variable domain (missing parts from reference TRBV5-1 and TRBJ2-1): KAGVTQTPRYLIKTRGQQVTLSCSPISGHRSVSWYQQTPGQGLQFLFEYFSETQRNKGNFPGRFSGRQFSNSRSEMNVSTLELGDSALYLCASGVFSSYNEQFFGPGTRLTVL.